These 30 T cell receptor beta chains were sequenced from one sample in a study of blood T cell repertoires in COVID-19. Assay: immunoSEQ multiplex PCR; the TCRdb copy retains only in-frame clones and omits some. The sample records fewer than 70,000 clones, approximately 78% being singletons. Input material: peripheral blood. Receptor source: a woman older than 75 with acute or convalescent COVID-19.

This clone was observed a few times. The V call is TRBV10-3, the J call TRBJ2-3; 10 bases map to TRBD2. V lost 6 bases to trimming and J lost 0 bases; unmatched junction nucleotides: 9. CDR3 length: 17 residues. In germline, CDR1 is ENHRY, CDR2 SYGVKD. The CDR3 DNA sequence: TGTGCCATCAGGAGCGGGGGGGGCGCTTCTAGCACAGATACGCAGTATTTT. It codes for CAIRSGGGASSTDTQYF.

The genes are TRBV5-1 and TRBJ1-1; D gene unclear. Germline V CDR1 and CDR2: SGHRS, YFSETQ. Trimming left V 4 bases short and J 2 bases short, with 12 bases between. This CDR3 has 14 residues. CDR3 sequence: CASSHRAANTEAFF. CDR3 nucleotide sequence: TGCGCCAGCAGCCACCGAGCCGCCAACACTGAAGCTTTCTTT.

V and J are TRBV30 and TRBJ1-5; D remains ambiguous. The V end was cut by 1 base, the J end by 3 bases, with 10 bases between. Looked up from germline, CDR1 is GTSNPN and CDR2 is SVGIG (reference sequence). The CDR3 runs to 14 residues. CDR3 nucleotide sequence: TGTGCCTGGAGTGCCCACAGAAACAATCAGCCCCAGCATTTT. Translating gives CAWSAHRNNQPQHF.

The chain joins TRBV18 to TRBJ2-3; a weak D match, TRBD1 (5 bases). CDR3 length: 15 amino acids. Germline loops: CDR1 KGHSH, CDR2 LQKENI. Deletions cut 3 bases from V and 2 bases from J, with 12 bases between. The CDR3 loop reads CASSPGQVNTDTQYF. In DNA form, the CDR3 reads TGTGCCAGCTCACCGGGGCAGGTGAACACAGATACGCAGTATTTT. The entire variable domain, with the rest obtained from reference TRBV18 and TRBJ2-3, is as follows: NAGVMQNPRHLVRRRGQEARLRCSPMKGHSHVYWYRQLPEEGLKFMVYLQKENIIDESGMPKERFSAEFPKEGPSILRIQQVVRGDSAAYFCASSPGQVNTDTQYFGPGTRLTVL.

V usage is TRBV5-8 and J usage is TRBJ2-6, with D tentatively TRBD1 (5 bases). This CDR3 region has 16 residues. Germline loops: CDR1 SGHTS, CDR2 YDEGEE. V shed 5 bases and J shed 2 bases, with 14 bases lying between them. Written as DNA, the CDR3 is TGTGCCAGCAGGAAACTCAGGGCAACTGGGGCCAACGTCCTGACTTTC. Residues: CASRKLRATGANVLTF. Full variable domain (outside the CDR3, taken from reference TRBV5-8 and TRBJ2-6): EAGVTQSPTHLIKTRGQQATLRCSPISGHTSVYWYQQALGLGLQFLLWYDEGEERNRGNFPPRFSGRQFPNYSSELNVNALELEDSALYLCASRKLRATGANVLTFGAGSRLTVL.

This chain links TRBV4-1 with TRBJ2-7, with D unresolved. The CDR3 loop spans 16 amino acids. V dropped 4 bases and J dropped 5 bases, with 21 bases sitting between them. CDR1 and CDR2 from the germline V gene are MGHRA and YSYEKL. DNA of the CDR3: TGCGCCAGCAGCCCCAGTGGTAGCAATATTCTCGACGAGCAGTACTTC. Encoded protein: CASSPSGSNILDEQYF.

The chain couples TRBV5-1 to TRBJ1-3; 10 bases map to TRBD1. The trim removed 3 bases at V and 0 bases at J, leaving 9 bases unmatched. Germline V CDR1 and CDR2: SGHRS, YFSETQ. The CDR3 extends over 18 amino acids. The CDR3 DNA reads TGCGCCAGCAGCTGGCTAGGGACAGGGGCCTTCTCTGGAAACACCATATATTTT. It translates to CASSWLGTGAFSGNTIYF.

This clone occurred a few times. The CDR3 sequence is CAWSVRDRGLQYF. CDR3 bases: TGTGCCTGGAGTGTACGGGACAGGGGACTGCAGTACTTC. The chain employs TRBV30 and TRBJ2-7, with 10 bases fitting TRBD1. CDR1 is GTSNPN, CDR2 SVGIG, per germline (reference sequence). The CDR3 extends over 13 amino acids. Trimming removed 0 bases from V and 9 bases from J; junction bases left unmatched: 5.

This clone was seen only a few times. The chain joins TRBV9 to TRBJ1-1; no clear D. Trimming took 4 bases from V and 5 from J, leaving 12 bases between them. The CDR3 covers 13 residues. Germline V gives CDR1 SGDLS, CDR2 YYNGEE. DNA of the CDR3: TGTGCCAGCAGCTTAGAGCCCCAAACTGAAGCTTTCTTT. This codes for CASSLEPQTEAFF.

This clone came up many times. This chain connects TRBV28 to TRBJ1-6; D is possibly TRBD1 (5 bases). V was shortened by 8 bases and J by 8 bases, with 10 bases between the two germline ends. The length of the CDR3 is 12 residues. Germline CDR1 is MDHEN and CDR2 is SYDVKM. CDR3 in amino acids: CASGDLDSPLHF. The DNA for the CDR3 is TGTGCCAGCGGGGACTTGGATTCACCCCTCCACTTT.

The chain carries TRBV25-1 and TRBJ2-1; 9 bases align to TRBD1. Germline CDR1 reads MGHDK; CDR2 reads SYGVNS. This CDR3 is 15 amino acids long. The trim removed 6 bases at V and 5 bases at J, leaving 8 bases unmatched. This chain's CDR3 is CASSDDRGVDNEQFF. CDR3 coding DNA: TGTGCCAGCAGCGATGACAGGGGGGTGGACAATGAGCAGTTCTTC.

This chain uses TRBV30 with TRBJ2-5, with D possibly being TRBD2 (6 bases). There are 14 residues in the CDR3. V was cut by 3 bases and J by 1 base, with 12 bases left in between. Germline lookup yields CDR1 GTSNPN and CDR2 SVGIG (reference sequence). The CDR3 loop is CAWSDLGGQETQYF. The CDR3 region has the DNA TGTGCCTGGAGCGACCTCGGGGGCCAAGAGACCCAGTACTTC.

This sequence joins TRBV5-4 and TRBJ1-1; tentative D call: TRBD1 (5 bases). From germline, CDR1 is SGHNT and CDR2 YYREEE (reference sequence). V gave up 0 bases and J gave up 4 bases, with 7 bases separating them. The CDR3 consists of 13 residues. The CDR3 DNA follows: TGTGCCAGCAGCTTGGTAGGGGTCACTGAAGCTTTCTTT. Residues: CASSLVGVTEAFF.

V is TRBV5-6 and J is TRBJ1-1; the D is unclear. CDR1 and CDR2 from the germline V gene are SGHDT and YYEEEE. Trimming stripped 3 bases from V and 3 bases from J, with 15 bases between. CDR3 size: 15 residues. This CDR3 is CASSYNLGSDTEAFF. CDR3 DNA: TGTGCCAGCAGCTATAATCTTGGGAGCGACACTGAAGCTTTCTTT.

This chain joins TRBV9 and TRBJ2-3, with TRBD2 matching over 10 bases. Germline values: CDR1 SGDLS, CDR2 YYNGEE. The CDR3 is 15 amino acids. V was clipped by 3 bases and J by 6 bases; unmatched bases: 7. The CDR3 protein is CASSEGAGGLDTQYF. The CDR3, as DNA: TGTGCCAGCAGCGAGGGAGCGGGGGGGCTGGATACGCAGTATTTT.

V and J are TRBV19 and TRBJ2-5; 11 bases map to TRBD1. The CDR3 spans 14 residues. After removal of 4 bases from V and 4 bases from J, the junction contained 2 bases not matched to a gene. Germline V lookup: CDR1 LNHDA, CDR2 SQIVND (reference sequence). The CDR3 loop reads CASSTGTGGETQYF. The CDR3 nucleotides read TGTGCCAGTAGTACCGGGACAGGGGGAGAGACCCAGTACTTC. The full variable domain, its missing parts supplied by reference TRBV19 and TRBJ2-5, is DGGITQSPKYLFRKEGQNVTLSCEQNLNHDAMYWYRQDPGQGLRLIYYSQIVNDFQKGDIAEGYSVSREKKESFPLTVTSAQKNPTAFYLCASSTGTGGETQYFGPGTRLLVL.

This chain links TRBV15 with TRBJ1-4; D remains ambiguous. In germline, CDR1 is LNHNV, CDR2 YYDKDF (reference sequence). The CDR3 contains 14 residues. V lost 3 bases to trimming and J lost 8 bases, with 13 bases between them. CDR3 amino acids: CATSSVRVGEKLFF. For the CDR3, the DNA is TGTGCCACCAGCAGTGTGAGGGTTGGCGAAAAACTGTTTTTT.

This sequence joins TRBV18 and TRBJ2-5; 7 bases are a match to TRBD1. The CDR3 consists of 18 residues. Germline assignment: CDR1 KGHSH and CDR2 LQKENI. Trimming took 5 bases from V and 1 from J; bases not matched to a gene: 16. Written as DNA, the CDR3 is TGTGCCAGCTCATCACTAAGACAGGGCAGACCCTCCCAAGAGACCCAGTACTTC. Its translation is CASSSLRQGRPSQETQYF.

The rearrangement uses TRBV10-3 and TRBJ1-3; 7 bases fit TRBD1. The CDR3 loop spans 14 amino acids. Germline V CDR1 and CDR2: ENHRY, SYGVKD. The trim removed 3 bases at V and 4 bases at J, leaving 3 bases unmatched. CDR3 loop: CAISDPTGGNTIYF. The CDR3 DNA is TGTGCCATCAGTGACCCGACAGGGGGAAACACCATATATTTT.

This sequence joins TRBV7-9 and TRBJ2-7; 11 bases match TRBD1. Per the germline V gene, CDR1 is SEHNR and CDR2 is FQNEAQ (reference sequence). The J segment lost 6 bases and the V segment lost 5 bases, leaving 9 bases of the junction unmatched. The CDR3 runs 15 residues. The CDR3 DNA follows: TGTGCCAGCAGCCCGCGGACAGGGGGCATAACCGAGCAGTACTTC. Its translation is CASSPRTGGITEQYF.

The CDR3 loop reads CASSQLSGGQETQYF. The DNA for the CDR3 is TGCGCCAGCAGCCAACTGTCGGGGGGACAAGAGACCCAGTACTTC. The chain has TRBV5-1 and TRBJ2-5, with 7 positions matching TRBD2. CDR1 SGHRS and CDR2 YFSETQ come from the germline V gene. V dropped 4 bases and J dropped 2; count of bases not matched to a gene: 8. The CDR3 consists of 15 residues.

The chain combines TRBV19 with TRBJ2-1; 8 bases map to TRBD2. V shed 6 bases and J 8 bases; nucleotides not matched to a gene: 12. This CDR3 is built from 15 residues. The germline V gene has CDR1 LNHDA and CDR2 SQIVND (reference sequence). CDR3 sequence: CASSRLATFFDEQFF. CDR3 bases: TGTGCCAGTAGCCGACTAGCGACGTTTTTCGATGAGCAGTTCTTC.

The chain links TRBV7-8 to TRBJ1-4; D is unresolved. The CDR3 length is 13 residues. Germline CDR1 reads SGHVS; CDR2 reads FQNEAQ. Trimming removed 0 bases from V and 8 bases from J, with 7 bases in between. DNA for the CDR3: TGTGCCAGCAGCTTAGCCCGAGGGGAAAAACTGTTTTTT. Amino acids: CASSLARGEKLFF. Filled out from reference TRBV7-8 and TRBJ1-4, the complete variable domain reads GAGVSQSPRYKVAKRGQDVALRCDPISGHVSLFWYQQALGQGPEFLTYFQNEAQLDKSGLPSDRFFAERPEGSVSTLKIQRTQQEDSAVYLCASSLARGEKLFFGSGTQLSVL.

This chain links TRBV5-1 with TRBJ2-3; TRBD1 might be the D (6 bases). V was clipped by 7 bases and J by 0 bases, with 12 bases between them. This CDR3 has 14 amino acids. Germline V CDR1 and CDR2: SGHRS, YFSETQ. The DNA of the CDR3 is TGCGCCAGCCGCCTTGGACAGAGCACAGATACGCAGTATTTT. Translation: CASRLGQSTDTQYF. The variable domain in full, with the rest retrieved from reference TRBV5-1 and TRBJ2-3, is KAGVTQTPRYLIKTRGQQVTLSCSPISGHRSVSWYQQTPGQGLQFLFEYFSETQRNKGNFPGRFSGRQFSNSRSEMNVSTLELGDSALYLCASRLGQSTDTQYFGPGTRLTVL.

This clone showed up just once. CDR3 in DNA: TGTGCCAGCAGCGTACAGGGGGGGTATGGCTACACCTTC. It translates to CASSVQGGYGYTF. The chain employs TRBV5-4 and TRBJ1-2; 8 nucleotides match TRBD1. V gave up 4 bases and J gave up 5 bases; unmatched junction bases: 4. This CDR3 has 13 residues. Per the germline V gene, CDR1 is SGHNT and CDR2 is YYREEE (reference sequence).

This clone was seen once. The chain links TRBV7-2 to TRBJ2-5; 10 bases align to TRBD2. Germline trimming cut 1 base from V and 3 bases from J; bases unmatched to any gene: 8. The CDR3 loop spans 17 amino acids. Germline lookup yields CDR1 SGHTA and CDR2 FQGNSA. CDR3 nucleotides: TGTGCCAGCAGCTTAGGGGTGCTAGCGGGGGCGAAAGAGACCCAGTACTTC. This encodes CASSLGVLAGAKETQYF.

The CDR3 bases are TGTGCCAGTAGTATGGGGGCCAGGGGGCTGTCTGAAGCTTTCTTT. Residues: CASSMGARGLSEAFF. V usage is TRBV19 and J usage is TRBJ1-1, with 8 bases fitting TRBD1. V was pared by 3 bases and J by 6 bases, with 9 bases of the junction left unmatched. The CDR3 covers 15 residues. The germline V gene has CDR1 LNHDA and CDR2 SQIVND (reference sequence).

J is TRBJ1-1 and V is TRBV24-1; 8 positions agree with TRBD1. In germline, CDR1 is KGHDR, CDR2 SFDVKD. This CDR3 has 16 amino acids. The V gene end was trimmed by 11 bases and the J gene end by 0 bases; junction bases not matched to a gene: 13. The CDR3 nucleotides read TGTGCCATTGGGAAAAACAGGGGGAGACTGAACACTGAAGCTTTCTTT. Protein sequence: CAIGKNRGRLNTEAFF.

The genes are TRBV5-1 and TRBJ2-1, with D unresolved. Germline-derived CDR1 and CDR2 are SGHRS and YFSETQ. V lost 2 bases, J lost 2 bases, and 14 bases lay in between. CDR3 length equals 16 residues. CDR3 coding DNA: TGCGCCAGCAGCTTTCGTGGCCAGAGGCCCTACAATGAGCAGTTCTTC. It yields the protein CASSFRGQRPYNEQFF. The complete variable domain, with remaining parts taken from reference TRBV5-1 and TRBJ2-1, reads KAGVTQTPRYLIKTRGQQVTLSCSPISGHRSVSWYQQTPGQGLQFLFEYFSETQRNKGNFPGRFSGRQFSNSRSEMNVSTLELGDSALYLCASSFRGQRPYNEQFFGPGTRLTVL.

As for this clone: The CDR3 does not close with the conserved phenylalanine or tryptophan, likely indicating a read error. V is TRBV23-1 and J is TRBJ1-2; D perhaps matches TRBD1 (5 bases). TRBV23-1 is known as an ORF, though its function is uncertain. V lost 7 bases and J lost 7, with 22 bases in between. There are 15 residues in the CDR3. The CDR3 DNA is TGCGCCAGCATACCGGATACGGACACGTTCTCTGGCTACACCCTC. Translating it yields CASIPDTDTFSGYTL.